This is a list of T cell receptor beta chains from one sample in a study of blood T cell repertoires in COVID-19. Method: immunoSEQ multiplex PCR; TCRdb's copy keeps in-frame clones and lacks some. The sample holds about 160,000 clones, under 85% seen once. The sample taken for sequencing was peripheral blood. The origin of the receptors is a man in his sixties or seventies who had recovered from COVID-19. The CDR3 runs from the conserved cysteine through the conserved F or W. D genes are given only for firm matches. Rows give clone size only sometimes, using once, few, many, or a class for an expanded clone.

CDR3 length,clone size,V gene,J gene,D gene,CDR3 protein,CDR3 DNA
13,NA,TRBV12-5,TRBJ2-7,NA,CASGLDSNYEQYF,TGTGCTAGTGGTTTGGACAGTAACTACGAGCAGTACTTC
13,NA,TRBV18,TRBJ2-1,TRBD1,CASSQGQGGEQFF,TGTGCCAGCTCCCAAGGACAGGGTGGTGAGCAGTTCTTC
17,once,TRBV7-2,TRBJ1-4,NA,CASSSTGRGDLDEKLFF,TGTGCCAGCAGCTCCACAGGGAGGGGCGACCTTGATGAAAAACTGTTTTTT
14,NA,TRBV14,TRBJ2-7,NA,CASSRGPPGVGQYF,TGTGCCAGCAGCAGGGGACCTCCGGGAGTGGGGCAGTACTTC
15,few,TRBV5-1,TRBJ2-1,NA,CASSLDPSSYNEQFF,TGCGCCAGCAGCTTGGACCCGAGCTCCTACAATGAGCAGTTCTTC
15,NA,TRBV27,TRBJ1-5,NA,CASGTRDSPNQPQHF,TGTGCCAGCGGGACTAGAGACAGTCCAAATCAGCCCCAGCATTTT
15,NA,TRBV6-5,TRBJ2-1,TRBD1,CASSQGQGSYNEQFF,TGTGCCAGCAGCCAAGGACAGGGTTCGTACAATGAGCAGTTCTTC
15,NA,TRBV19,TRBJ1-5,NA,CASSIGQYSNQPQHF,TGTGCCAGTAGTATAGGCCAGTATAGCAATCAGCCCCAGCATTTT
16,few,TRBV27,TRBJ2-7,TRBD1,CASSKGQGGMDYEQYF,TGTGCCAGCAGTAAGGGACAGGGGGGAATGGATTACGAGCAGTACTTC
15,NA,TRBV6-1,TRBJ1-3,NA,CASSLDTHSGNTIYF,TGTGCCAGCAGTTTGGACACTCACTCTGGAAACACCATATATTTT
15,NA,TRBV5-1,TRBJ2-7,TRBD1,CASSLGGQGANEQYF,TGCGCCAGCAGCTTGGGAGGACAGGGGGCGAACGAGCAGTACTTC
14,NA,TRBV3-1/TRBV3-2,TRBJ2-1,TRBD1,CASSQGTRGYEQFF,TGTGCCAGCAGCCAAGGTACCAGGGGGTACGAGCAGTTCTTC
18,NA,TRBV3-1/TRBV3-2,TRBJ2-6,TRBD1,CASSLNRGPGGGANVLTF,TGTGCCAGCAGCCTAAACAGGGGTCCCGGCGGTGGGGCCAACGTCCTGACTTTC
15,few,TRBV28,TRBJ2-1,TRBD2,CASSSTSSGRNEQFF,TGTGCCAGCAGTTCTACCTCTAGCGGGAGAAATGAGCAGTTCTTC
14,few,TRBV5-1,TRBJ1-1,TRBD1,CASKGGDRATEAFF,TGCGCCAGCAAAGGGGGGGACAGGGCTACTGAAGCTTTCTTT
15,NA,TRBV6-5,TRBJ2-7,NA,CASSYSTQVPYEQYF,TGTGCCAGCAGTTACTCGACGCAGGTACCCTACGAGCAGTACTTC
16,NA,TRBV4-1,TRBJ1-6,NA,CASSQYSTERNSPLHF,TGCGCCAGCAGCCAATACTCGACAGAGAGGAATTCACCCCTCCACTTT
14,few,TRBV2,TRBJ1-1,TRBD1,CASSQQGSNTEAFF,TGTGCCAGCAGTCAACAGGGGTCTAACACTGAAGCTTTCTTT
14,NA,TRBV6-5,TRBJ2-7,TRBD1,CATTLDRGPLQQYF,TGTGCCACTACCCTCGACAGGGGCCCCCTACAGCAGTACTTC
15,NA,TRBV5-1,TRBJ2-3,TRBD1,CASSWGQTPTDTQYF,TGCGCCAGCAGCTGGGGACAGACCCCCACAGATACGCAGTATTTT
14,NA,TRBV6-5,TRBJ2-2,TRBD1,CASTPGQGTGELFF,TGTGCCAGCACTCCGGGACAGGGCACCGGGGAGCTGTTTTTT
14,NA,TRBV4-1,TRBJ1-2,NA,CASSQDRSNYGYTF,TGCGCCAGCAGCCAAGACAGATCCAACTATGGCTACACCTTC
14,NA,TRBV5-1,TRBJ1-4,NA,CASSPTGTNEKLFF,TGCGCCAGCAGCCCCACAGGGACTAATGAAAAACTGTTTTTT
11,NA,TRBV30,TRBJ2-5,NA,CAWSGGETQYF,TGTGCCTGGAGTGGCGGAGAGACCCAGTACTTC
13,NA,TRBV29-1,TRBJ2-5,TRBD1,CSVDRQGGETQYF,TGCAGCGTTGACAGACAGGGGGGAGAGACCCAGTACTTC
11,NA,TRBV5-6,TRBJ1-6,NA,CASSLAGPLHF,TGTGCCAGCAGCTTGGCGGGACCCCTCCACTTT
17,NA,TRBV11-2,TRBJ2-1,NA,CASSLEASTSSYNEQFF,TGTGCCAGCAGCTTAGAGGCTAGCACTAGCTCCTACAATGAGCAGTTCTTC
14,NA,TRBV5-5,TRBJ1-2,TRBD1,CASSLEGQGVGYTF,TGTGCCAGCAGCTTGGAGGGACAGGGGGTCGGCTACACCTTC
15,NA,TRBV18,TRBJ2-6,NA,CASSAPGVEANVLTF,TGTGCCAGCTCGGCCCCAGGGGTTGAGGCCAACGTCCTGACTTTC
13,NA,TRBV3-1/TRBV3-2,TRBJ2-4,NA,CASSQTPKNIQYF,TGTGCCAGCAGTCAAACACCTAAAAACATTCAGTACTTC
16,NA,TRBV6-5,TRBJ2-3,TRBD2,CASSYREAGSTDTQYF,TGTGCCAGCAGTTATAGGGAAGCGGGGAGCACAGATACGCAGTATTTT
16,NA,TRBV5-1,TRBJ2-1,TRBD2,CASSLGSILADNEQFF,TGCGCCAGCAGCTTGGGGTCTATACTAGCGGACAATGAGCAGTTCTTC
18,NA,TRBV19,TRBJ2-2,TRBD1,CASSINRGQELRIGELFF,TGTGCCAGTAGTATAAACCGGGGACAGGAGTTAAGGATCGGGGAGCTGTTTTTT
14,once,TRBV6-2/TRBV6-3,TRBJ2-7,TRBD1,CASSSIQGAYEQYF,TGTGCCAGCAGTTCGATACAGGGGGCCTACGAGCAGTACTTC
13,NA,TRBV7-6,TRBJ2-7,NA,CASSPEVAYEQYF,TGTGCCAGCAGCCCGGAGGTCGCCTACGAGCAGTACTTC
13,NA,TRBV25-1,TRBJ2-5,TRBD2,CASKLAGTETQYF,TGTGCCAGCAAACTAGCGGGAACGGAGACCCAGTACTTC
13,few,TRBV29-1,TRBJ2-7,TRBD2,CSASSGRYYEQYF,TGCAGCGCCTCTAGCGGGAGGTATTACGAGCAGTACTTC
11,NA,TRBV11-2,TRBJ1-1,NA,CASSLDRHAFF,TGTGCCAGCAGTCTCGACAGGCACGCTTTCTTT
12,NA,TRBV24-1,TRBJ1-2,NA,CATSPGGVGYTF,TGTGCCACCAGCCCGGGGGGCGTTGGCTACACCTTC
13,NA,TRBV2,TRBJ1-1,NA,CASSVGVNTEAFF,TGTGCCAGCAGTGTAGGAGTGAACACTGAAGCTTTCTTT
14,NA,TRBV5-1,TRBJ2-4,TRBD1,CASRPGQGENIQYF,TGCGCCAGCAGGCCCGGACAGGGGGAAAACATTCAGTACTTC
17,NA,TRBV3-1/TRBV3-2,TRBJ2-5,TRBD2,CASSQGLSGRAGETQYF,TGTGCCAGCAGCCAAGGACTAAGCGGGAGGGCGGGAGAGACCCAGTACTTC
14,NA,TRBV6-5,TRBJ2-7,TRBD2,CASSYGTSGYEQYF,TGTGCCAGCAGTTACGGGACTAGCGGGTACGAGCAGTACTTC
14,NA,TRBV6-5,TRBJ2-7,NA,CASSYSGRAVEQYF,TGTGCCAGCAGTTACTCGGGCAGGGCGGTCGAGCAGTACTTC
15,NA,TRBV5-1,TRBJ2-3,TRBD1,CASSLTGGNTDTQYF,TGCGCCAGCAGCTTGACAGGGGGGAATACAGATACGCAGTATTTT
14,once,TRBV18,TRBJ2-5,NA,CASSRNSGQETQYF,TGTGCCAGCTCACGAAATAGCGGCCAAGAGACCCAGTACTTC
14,NA,TRBV7-9,TRBJ2-3,NA,CASSLAGLEGTQYF,TGTGCCAGCAGCTTAGCCGGGTTGGAGGGTACGCAGTATTTT
13,NA,TRBV18,TRBJ1-1,NA,CASSPGQNTEAFF,TGTGCCAGCTCACCGGGCCAGAACACTGAAGCTTTCTTT
15,NA,TRBV7-2,TRBJ2-1,TRBD2,CASSFYTSGRNEQFF,TGTGCCAGCAGCTTTTATACTAGCGGGAGAAATGAGCAGTTCTTC
13,NA,TRBV2,TRBJ2-7,NA,CASGPSATYEQYF,TGTGCCAGCGGCCCAAGCGCTACCTACGAGCAGTACTTC
14,NA,TRBV2,TRBJ1-5,TRBD1,CASSGQGGNQPQHF,TGTGCCAGCAGTGGACAGGGGGGCAATCAGCCCCAGCATTTT
18,NA,TRBV9,TRBJ2-3,TRBD2,CASSETLSSGRLADTQYF,TGTGCCAGCAGCGAAACCCTCTCGAGCGGGAGGTTGGCGGATACGCAGTATTTT
15,NA,TRBV10-2,TRBJ2-3,TRBD2,CASSDPTRGGDTQYF,TGCGCCAGCAGTGATCCTACCCGGGGGGGAGATACGCAGTATTTT